One sample yielded the 21 T cell receptor beta chains listed below, sequenced in a study of shared clonotypes between healthy human individuals. Terminally differentiated effector memory CD45RA+ cells were left out of the naive CD8 fraction, which was CD45RO-negative and positively selected for CCR7. TCRdb keeps only in-frame clones here, not all; method: immunoSEQ multiplex PCR. The sample lists 550,000 to 600,000 clones; roughly 98% were seen once. Sequencing was performed on naive CD8+ T cells sorted from blood. All receptors derive from a young man in good health.

The J gene is TRBJ2-1, the V gene TRBV10-2, with 12 bases identical to TRBD2. This CDR3 spans 16 amino acids. The germline CDR1 and CDR2 sequences are WSHSY and SAAADI. V lost 3 bases and J lost 9; bases outside the gene matches: 9. The CDR3 nucleotides read TGCGCCAGCAGTGATGCGGGCTCACTAGCGGGAGGTGAGCAGTTCTTC. Its translation: CASSDAGSLAGGEQFF.

The chain combines TRBV7-8 with TRBJ2-7; the D is unclear. The germline V gene encodes CDR1 SGHVS and CDR2 FQNEAQ. V was shortened by 4 bases and J by 6 bases, with 13 bases between the two germline ends. This CDR3 is 13 amino acids long. The CDR3 loop reads CASSYRSALEQYF. The CDR3 DNA reads as TGTGCCAGCAGCTACCGGTCGGCACTCGAGCAGTACTTC.

Regarding this clone: Other DNA sequences in the sample encode the same CDR3. The rearrangement uses TRBV4-1 and TRBJ1-1; a possible D gene is TRBD1 (6 bases). V lost 3 bases and J lost 1, with 12 bases in between. Looked up from germline, CDR1 is MGHRA and CDR2 is YSYEKL. The CDR3 is 15 amino acids. The CDR3 sequence is CASSQAQQGNTEAFF. The CDR3, as DNA: TGCGCCAGCAGCCAGGCACAACAGGGGAACACTGAAGCTTTCTTT.

This chain connects TRBV7-9 to TRBJ2-7; D is unresolved. From germline, CDR1 is SEHNR and CDR2 FQNEAQ (reference sequence). The CDR3 totals 12 residues. Trimming took off 3 bases at V and 3 bases at J, with 6 bases between the two ends. The CDR3 sequence: CASSFMDYEQYF. The CDR3 nucleotides are TGTGCCAGCAGCTTTATGGACTACGAGCAGTACTTC.

This clone was recorded only once. The rearrangement uses TRBV7-2 and TRBJ2-7; 12 bases are a match to TRBD2. Per the germline V gene, CDR1 is SGHTA and CDR2 is FQGNSA. V trimming: 5 bases; J trimming: 3 bases; junction bases outside the gene matches: 11. The CDR3 is 17 amino acids. DNA of the CDR3: TGTGCCAGCAGCCTTTCCCCGCTAGCGGGAGGGAACTACGAGCAGTACTTC. Protein sequence: CASSLSPLAGGNYEQYF.

The chain is built from TRBV28 and TRBJ1-5; D remains unclear. Trimming pared 5 bases from V and 0 bases from J, leaving 11 bases between. Per the germline V gene, CDR1 is MDHEN and CDR2 is SYDVKM. This CDR3 has 15 amino acids. CDR3 DNA: TGTGCCAGCAGTGACTCGAGGAATAGCAATCAGCCCCAGCATTTT. Translating it yields CASSDSRNSNQPQHF.

With regard to this clone: Different DNA sequences within this sample yield the same CDR3. This rearrangement joins TRBV5-4 to TRBJ2-3, with D uncertain. Germline lookup yields CDR1 SGHNT and CDR2 YYREEE (reference sequence). V was pared by 3 bases and J by 0 bases, with 5 bases between. This CDR3 comprises 13 residues. The CDR3 nucleotides read TGTGCCAGCAGCTCCGGAAGCACAGATACGCAGTATTTT. It codes for CASSSGSTDTQYF. Using reference TRBV5-4 and TRBJ2-3 for the parts outside the CDR3, the full variable domain is ETGVTQSPTHLIKTRGQQVTLRCSSQSGHNTVSWYQQALGQGPQFIFQYYREEENGRGNFPPRFSGLQFPNYSSELNVNALELDDSALYLCASSSGSTDTQYFGPGTRLTVL.

This clone was recorded once. The rearrangement links TRBV4-1 to TRBJ2-3; TRBD2 matches at 8 bases. Germline V gives CDR1 MGHRA, CDR2 YSYEKL. The CDR3 extends over 18 amino acids. V was pared by 4 bases and J by 0 bases, with 12 bases of the junction left unmatched. Here the CDR3 reads CASSPRGAGGYSTDTQYF. The CDR3 DNA sequence: TGCGCCAGCAGCCCCAGAGGGGCGGGGGGTTATAGCACAGATACGCAGTATTTT.

A remark on this clone: At one end the junction does not follow the germline gene, possibly because of a read error. This sequence joins TRBV7-7 and TRBJ2-5; D might be TRBD1 or TRBD2, each matching 5 bases. CDR3 length: 14 amino acids. Germline lookup yields CDR1 SSHAT and CDR2 FNYEAQ (reference sequence). The CDR3 loop is CASSPSVGRETQYF. The CDR3 DNA follows: TGTGCTAGCAGCCCCTCTGTGGGACGGGAGACCCAGTACTTC. Variable domain in full (rest from reference TRBV7-7 and TRBJ2-5): GAGVSQSPRYKVTKRGQDVTLRCDPISSHATLYWYQQALGQGPEFLTYFNYEAQPDKSGLPSDRFSAERPEGSISTLTIQRTEQRDSAMYRCASSPSVGRETQYFGPGTRLLVL.

The gene calls are TRBV11-2 and TRBJ2-3, with 11 bases fitting TRBD2. Germline CDR1 SGHAT, CDR2 FQNNGV. The V gene end was trimmed by 5 bases and the J gene end by 3 bases; junction bases not matched to a gene: 13. The CDR3 totals 18 residues. DNA of the CDR3: TGTGCCAGCAGCAATAGCGGGAGGGCCTTTTTATTAACAGATACGCAGTATTTT. Amino acid sequence: CASSNSGRAFLLTDTQYF.

Comment on this clone: Other DNA sequences in this sample translate to the same CDR3. The chain couples TRBV7-9 to TRBJ1-4; D ambiguous. The CDR3 is made up of 12 amino acids. CDR1 is SEHNR and CDR2 is FQNEAQ in the germline V gene (reference sequence). V was pared by 3 bases and J by 8 bases, with 7 bases between. DNA of the CDR3: TGTGCCAGCAGCTTGGTTGGGGAAAAACTGTTTTTT. Translation gives CASSLVGEKLFF.

As for this clone: Other DNA sequences in this specimen translate into the identical CDR3. This chain links TRBV10-2 with TRBJ2-7; D is undetermined. The CDR3 has 11 amino acids. Deletions cut 4 bases from V and 1 base from J, with 2 bases between. Germline CDR1 and CDR2: WSHSY and SAAADI. CDR3 protein: CASSASYEQYF. CDR3 nucleotides: TGCGCCAGCAGTGCTTCCTACGAGCAGTACTTC.

The chain uses TRBV7-8 and TRBJ2-7, with D perhaps TRBD2 (5 bases). Per germline, CDR1 SGHVS and CDR2 FQNEAQ. The CDR3 consists of 12 residues. Trimming shortened V by 5 bases and J by 3 bases, and 8 bases separated the two germline ends. CDR3 in amino acids: CASSGSVYEQYF. DNA for the CDR3: TGTGCCAGCAGCGGGAGTGTCTACGAGCAGTACTTC.

Comments on this clone: This sample includes further DNA sequences coding for the same CDR3. This rearrangement joins TRBV7-9 to TRBJ2-1; 7 bases match TRBD2. This CDR3 is 14 amino acids long. The J segment lost 1 base and the V segment lost 4 bases, leaving 1 base of the junction unmatched. Germline CDR1 reads SEHNR; CDR2 reads FQNEAQ (reference sequence). For the CDR3, the DNA is TGTGCCAGCAGCTCGGGGGGATCCTACAATGAGCAGTTCTTC. Its translation is CASSSGGSYNEQFF.

This chain connects TRBV5-3 to TRBJ1-2; the D gene is possibly TRBD1 (5 bases). TRBV5-3 belongs to the ORF category, with a function that is uncertain. The CDR3 is 13 residues long. Trimming left V 3 bases short and J 4 bases short, with 10 bases between. In DNA form, the CDR3 reads TGTGCCAGAAGCTACGGGACTTGCTATGGCTACACCTTC. Its translation: CARSYGTCYGYTF.

The rearrangement links TRBV29-1 to TRBJ2-2, with D unresolved. The length of the CDR3 is 13 residues. Germline V gives CDR1 SQVTM, CDR2 ANQGSEA. The V and J ends lost 7 bases and 1 base respectively, with 10 bases between them. In nucleotides, the CDR3 is TGCAGCGCAACACCCCAGAACACCGGGGAGCTGTTTTTT. This encodes CSATPQNTGELFF.

J is TRBJ2-5 and V is TRBV29-1; D is undetermined. Germline CDR1 is SQVTM and CDR2 is ANQGSEA. This CDR3 is built from 10 residues. Trimming removed 3 bases at V and 1 base at J, with 0 bases between. This chain's CDR3 is CSVDQETQYF. The CDR3, as DNA: TGCAGCGTTGACCAAGAGACCCAGTACTTC. Combining the CDR3 with reference TRBV29-1 and TRBJ2-5 gives the whole variable domain SAVISQKPSRDICQRGTSLTIQCQVDSQVTMMFWYRQQPGQSLTLIATANQGSEATYESGFVIDKFPISRPNLTFSTLTVSNMSPEDSSIYLCSVDQETQYFGPGTRLLVL.

V and J are TRBV7-2 and TRBJ2-7, with a tentative D call TRBD2 (6 bases). Germline CDR1 and CDR2: SGHTA and FQGNSA. V lost 4 bases, J lost 0 bases, and 10 bases lay in between. CDR3 length: 14 amino acids. The CDR3 spells CASSSGGISYEQYF. CDR3 DNA: TGTGCCAGCAGCTCAGGCGGGATCTCCTACGAGCAGTACTTC.

In DNA, the CDR3 is TGTGCCAGCAGCTTATATGGCATTGAGCAGTTCTTC. It codes for CASSLYGIEQFF. V and J are TRBV5-6 and TRBJ2-1; D uncertain. CDR3 length equals 12 residues. Germline CDR1 reads SGHDT; CDR2 reads YYEEEE. Trimming left V 2 bases short and J 9 bases short, with 9 bases between.

The chain uses TRBV7-9 and TRBJ2-1; TRBD1 agrees at 9 bases. Per the germline V gene, CDR1 is SEHNR and CDR2 is FQNEAQ (reference sequence). V gave up 5 bases and J gave up 0 bases; unmatched junction bases: 8. The CDR3 runs 17 residues. The CDR3 DNA reads TGTGCCAGCAGCCCTTGGGACAGGGAGGGCTCCTACAATGAGCAGTTCTTC. This codes for CASSPWDREGSYNEQFF.

V gene TRBV28 combines with J gene TRBJ2-2; 10 bases fit TRBD1. V gave up 8 bases and J gave up 6 bases; unmatched junction bases: 9. CDR1 and CDR2 from the germline V gene are MDHEN and SYDVKM. This CDR3 comprises 15 residues. CDR3 bases: TGTGCCAGCGAGCCCGGGACAGGGGTGGCCGGGGAGCTGTTTTTT. Residues: CASEPGTGVAGELFF.